This T cell receptor beta chain was recovered during a study of T cells in Graves' hyperthyroidism and ophthalmopathy. Amplified TCR beta CDR3 regions derived from RNA transcripts. The study used the HTBI primer set for a first-round RT-PCR of the TCR CDR3. From the multiplex PCR reads, TCRdb called clonotypes with MiXCR, one entry per CDR3 protein. The sample comprises under 600,000 distinct CDR3 sequences, about a sixth of which are singletons, and 2.5% to 4% rests with the top ten. V was clipped by 3 bases and J by 5 bases; unmatched bases: 1. Germline V gene data show CDR1 as SGHAT and CDR2 as FQNNGV. The CDR3 spans 15 residues. This clonotype was found many times.

Sequencing was carried out using blood. The chain recombines TRBV11-2 with TRBJ1-6; TRBD1 matches at 10 bases. This clonotype was obtained from a woman aged 40 to 50 with Graves' ophthalmopathy. The CDR3 nucleotides are TGTGCCAGCAGCTTCGGGACAGGGGATAATTCACCCCTCCACTTT. Its translation: CASSFGTGDNSPLHF.